This T cell receptor (beta chain) was sequenced during a study of yellow fever vaccine responses in identical twins. As to this clonotype: Its antigen remains unknown.

Study outcomes and limitations: Twins' vaccine T cell responses reportedly seemed partly convergent and partly personalized.

TCRdb ran MiXCR on the RT-PCR reads and lists one entry per CDR3 protein. Of 3,500 to 5,000 distinct CDR3 sequences in the sample, about 85% were seen once. V lost 4 bases, J lost 1 base, and 8 bases lay in between. Germline CDR1 is MGHRA and CDR2 is YSYEKL. The CDR3 contains 14 residues. Source: T cells from blood (PBMCs), unsorted or a sorted subset (not recorded which), taken before or after yellow fever vaccination (not recorded which). The chain links TRBV4-1 to TRBJ2-1; no reliable D call. The source is a woman between 18 and 29 years old who received the yellow fever vaccine. CDR3 nucleotide sequence: TGCGCCAGCAGCCCCCAGGAGTCCTACAATGAGCAGTTCTTC. Translating gives CASSPQESYNEQFF.